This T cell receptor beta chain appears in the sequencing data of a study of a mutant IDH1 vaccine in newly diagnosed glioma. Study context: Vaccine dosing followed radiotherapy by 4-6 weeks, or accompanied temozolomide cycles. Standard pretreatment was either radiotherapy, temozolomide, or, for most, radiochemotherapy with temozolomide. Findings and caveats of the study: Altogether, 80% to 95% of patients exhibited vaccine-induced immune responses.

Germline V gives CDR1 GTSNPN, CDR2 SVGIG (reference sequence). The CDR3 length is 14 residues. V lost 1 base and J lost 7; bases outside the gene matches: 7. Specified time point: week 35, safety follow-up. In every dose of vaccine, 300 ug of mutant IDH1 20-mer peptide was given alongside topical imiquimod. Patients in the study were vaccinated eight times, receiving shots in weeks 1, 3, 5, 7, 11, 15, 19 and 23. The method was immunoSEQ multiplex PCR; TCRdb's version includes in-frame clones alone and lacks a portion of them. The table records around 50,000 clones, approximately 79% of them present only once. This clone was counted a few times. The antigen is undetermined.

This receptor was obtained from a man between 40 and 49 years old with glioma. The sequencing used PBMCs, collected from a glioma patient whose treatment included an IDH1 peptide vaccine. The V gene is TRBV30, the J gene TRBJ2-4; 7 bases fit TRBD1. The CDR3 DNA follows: TGTGCCTGGAGTGAAGACAGGGCCAGGAACATTCAGTACTTC. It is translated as CAWSEDRARNIQYF.